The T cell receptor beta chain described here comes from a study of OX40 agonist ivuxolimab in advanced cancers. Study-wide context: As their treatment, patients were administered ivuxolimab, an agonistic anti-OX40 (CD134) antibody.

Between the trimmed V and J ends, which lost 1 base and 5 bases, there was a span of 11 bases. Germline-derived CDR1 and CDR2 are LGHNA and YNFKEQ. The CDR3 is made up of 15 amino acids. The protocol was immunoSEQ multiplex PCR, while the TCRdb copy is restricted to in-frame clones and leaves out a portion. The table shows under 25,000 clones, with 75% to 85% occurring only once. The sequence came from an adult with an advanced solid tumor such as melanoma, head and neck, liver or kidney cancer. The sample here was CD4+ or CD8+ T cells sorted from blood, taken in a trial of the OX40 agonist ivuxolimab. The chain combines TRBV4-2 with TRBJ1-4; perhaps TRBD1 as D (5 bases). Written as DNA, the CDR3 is TGTGCCAGCAGCCAAGTTCCGGGGCGAAATGAAAAACTGTTTTTT. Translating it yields CASSQVPGRNEKLFF.